The present TCR beta chain was sequenced within a study of T cell repertoires in cytomegalovirus infection. About the study: Both recently identified HLA-C-restricted and well-studied HLA-B-restricted CMV epitopes were used in the study. Matching HLA type and CMV infection were both indicated by public TCR beta signatures. The study, taken as a whole, reports: Using cumulative public TCR beta family frequency, the authors identified those who carried CMV together with the relevant HLA. The ex vivo response was dominated by HLA-C-restricted CMV-specific TCR beta clonotypes.

The sample holds a few counts of this clonotype. Antigen: not known. The CDR3 runs 17 residues. Germline V lookup: CDR1 MNHEY, CDR2 SMNVEV (reference sequence). V shed 6 bases and J 2 bases; nucleotides not matched to a gene: 10. TCRdb used MiXCR to reprocess the reads, holding one entry per CDR3 protein. The sample lists 380,000 or so distinct CDR3 sequences, about 32% occurring once. The clonotype was recovered from a human donor in good health (CMV status not recorded). Some clones in this sample may be carry-over from other donors' samples. This sample comprised cultured PBMCs, obtained from culture after CMV antigen stimulation. This sequence joins TRBV27 and TRBJ2-3; 11 bases match TRBD2. CDR3 DNA: TGTGCCAGCAGGAACCAAAAACTAGCGGGGGCCACAGATACGCAGTATTTT. Protein product: CASRNQKLAGATDTQYF.